A single sample gave rise to the 5 T cell receptor beta chains below, sequenced in a study of T cells after yellow fever vaccination. TCRdb passed the 5' RACE reads through MiXCR, listing each CDR3 protein once. Found here are some 350,000 distinct CDR3 sequences, 3% to 4.5% of them singletons; the top ten hold approximately 24%. Specimen: PBMCs, collected 5 days after the yellow fever booster vaccination. These receptors were collected from a man in his late teens or twenties who received the YFV17D yellow fever vaccine.

The rearrangement links TRBV12-3 or TRBV12-4 to TRBJ2-5; D unclear. V shed 4 bases and J shed 7 bases, with 7 bases lying between them. The CDR3 is 11 amino acids. In DNA form, the CDR3 reads TGTGCCAGCAGTTCCCTCCGGACCCAGTACTTC. Translation gives CASSSLRTQYF.

V usage is TRBV4-1 and J usage is TRBJ2-1, with no clear D. This CDR3 spans 14 amino acids. Trimming cost V 0 bases and J 6 bases, with 9 bases left between them. Per germline, CDR1 MGHRA and CDR2 YSYEKL. In nucleotides, the CDR3 is TGCGCCAGCAGCCAAGATGGAAGGTCCAATGAGCAGTTCTTC. It is translated as CASSQDGRSNEQFF.

The chain couples TRBV20-1 to TRBJ1-1, with D perhaps TRBD1 (5 bases). V was pared by 6 bases and J by 10 bases, with 15 bases between. Germline V gene lookup returns CDR1 DFQATT and CDR2 SNEGSKA (reference sequence). The CDR3 covers 11 residues. The CDR3 bases are TGCAGTGCCGGGACCACCGTAGGAGCTTTCTTT. Translation: CSAGTTVGAFF.

The chain links TRBV5-1 to TRBJ2-5; 7 positions match TRBD1. From germline, CDR1 is SGHRS and CDR2 YFSETQ. This CDR3 region has 17 residues. The V gene end was trimmed by 0 bases and the J gene end by 4 bases; junction bases not matched to a gene: 12. DNA for the CDR3: TGCGCCAGCAGCTTGGATCAGGGAGACAGGGCTGGAGAGACCCAGTACTTC. The encoded protein is CASSLDQGDRAGETQYF.

Ten or more counts support this clonotype. The chain employs TRBV7-3 and TRBJ2-1; D perhaps matches TRBD2 (5 bases). CDR1 and CDR2 from the germline V gene are SGHTA and FQGTGA. Trimming took off 4 bases at V and 6 bases at J, with 10 bases between the two ends. The CDR3 length is 13 residues. The CDR3 reads CASSSGYFNEQFF. CDR3 nucleotide sequence: TGTGCCAGCAGCTCGGGGTACTTCAATGAGCAGTTCTTC.